This entry lists 8 T cell receptor beta chains sequenced from one sample in a study of CD8+ T cells in alopecia areata. Extracted RNA was reverse transcribed into cDNA, the sequencing template. TCRdb's copy holds only in-frame clones and misses some; the assay was immunoSEQ multiplex PCR. The repertoire holds 200,000 to 250,000 clones, with 50% to 70% as singletons. The specimen comprised CD4+ T cells sorted from blood, sampled at week 0. The origin of the receptors is a human donor with alopecia areata.

The chain couples TRBV7-2 to TRBJ2-7; the match to TRBD1 covers 7 bases. The CDR3 is 15 residues long. Trimming at V came to 3 bases and at J to 0 bases, leaving 5 bases not matched to a gene. Germline CDR1 and CDR2: SGHTA and FQGNSA. CDR3 coding DNA: TGTGCCAGCAGCTTTAAGGGGGCAAGCTCCTACGAGCAGTACTTC. Translated, it gives CASSFKGASSYEQYF.

This clone has a handful of counts. The CDR3 bases are TGTGCCAGCAGTAAGACAAGTGGCAAAAACATTCAGTACTTC. Translation gives CASSKTSGKNIQYF. The chain carries TRBV6-6 and TRBJ2-4; no clear D. The CDR3 is 14 amino acids. The germline V gene has CDR1 MNHNY and CDR2 SVGAGI (reference sequence). Trimming cost V 5 bases and J 3 bases, with 11 bases left between them.

The rearrangement links TRBV5-6 to TRBJ2-7, with 8 bases lining up with TRBD1. Germline V CDR1 and CDR2: SGHDT, YYEEEE. There are 14 residues in the CDR3. V shed 5 bases and J 2 bases; nucleotides not matched to a gene: 6. CDR3 in DNA: TGTGCCAGCAGGAGGACAGGGAAAACCTACGAGCAGTACTTC. Amino acid sequence: CASRRTGKTYEQYF.

The chain links TRBV30 to TRBJ1-4, with no clear D. V gave up 2 bases and J gave up 8 bases, with 12 bases separating them. The CDR3 totals 13 residues. Germline V gene data show CDR1 as GTSNPN and CDR2 as SVGIG (reference sequence). For the CDR3, the DNA is TGTGCCTGGAGTTCCCGGGCGGGAGAAAAACTGTTTTTT. It specifies CAWSSRAGEKLFF.

CDR3 in DNA: TGTGCCAGCAGCCCAGGGACTCTTACTAGCACAGATACGCAGTATTTT. This translates into CASSPGTLTSTDTQYF. The chain combines TRBV7-3 with TRBJ2-3, with D possibly TRBD2 on 6 matching bases. The CDR3 is made up of 16 amino acids. The V gene's germline CDR1 is SGHTA and CDR2 FQGTGA. V lost 5 bases and J 0 bases, leaving 15 bases between the germline ends.

J is TRBJ1-5 and V is TRBV2; the D is unclear. Germline V gives CDR1 SNHLY, CDR2 FYNNEI. CDR3 length: 12 amino acids. The V end lost 7 bases, the J end lost 9 bases, and 13 bases lay between the germline ends. The DNA of the CDR3 is TGTGCCAGCAAGGAGGATAAGGGGCCCCAGCATTTT. It is translated as CASKEDKGPQHF.

The chain uses TRBV9 and TRBJ2-1, with D unresolved. CDR3 size: 12 residues. From germline, CDR1 is SGDLS and CDR2 YYNGEE. V lost 5 bases to trimming and J lost 7 bases, with 10 bases between them. CDR3 region: CASRYYKNEQFF. CDR3 DNA: TGTGCCAGCAGGTACTACAAGAATGAGCAGTTCTTC.

This clone was observed a few times. V gene TRBV25-1 combines with J gene TRBJ2-5, with 9 positions matching TRBD1. The CDR3 has 16 amino acids. Germline V gives CDR1 MGHDK, CDR2 SYGVNS. V shed 6 bases, J shed 0 bases, and the junction held 8 bases outside the gene matches. Written as DNA, the CDR3 is TGTGCCAGCAGCGGGACAGGGCCTAAGAACCAAGAGACCCAGTACTTC. It yields the protein CASSGTGPKNQETQYF.